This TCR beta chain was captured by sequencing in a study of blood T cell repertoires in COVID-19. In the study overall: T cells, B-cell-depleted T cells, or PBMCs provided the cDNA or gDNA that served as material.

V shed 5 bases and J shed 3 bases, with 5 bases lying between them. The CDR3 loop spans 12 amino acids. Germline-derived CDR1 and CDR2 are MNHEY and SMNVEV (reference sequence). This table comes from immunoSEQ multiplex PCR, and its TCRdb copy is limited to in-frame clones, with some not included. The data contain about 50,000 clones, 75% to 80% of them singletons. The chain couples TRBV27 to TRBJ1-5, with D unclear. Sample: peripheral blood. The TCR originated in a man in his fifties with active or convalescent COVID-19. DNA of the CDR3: TGTGCCAGCAGTCCGTACAATCAGCCCCAGCATTTT. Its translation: CASSPYNQPQHF.